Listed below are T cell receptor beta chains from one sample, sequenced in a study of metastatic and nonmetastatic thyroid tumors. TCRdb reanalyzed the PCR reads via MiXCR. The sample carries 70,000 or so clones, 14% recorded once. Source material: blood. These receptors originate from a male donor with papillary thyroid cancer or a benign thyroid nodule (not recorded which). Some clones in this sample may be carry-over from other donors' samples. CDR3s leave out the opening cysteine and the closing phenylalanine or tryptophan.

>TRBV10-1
ASSGGPYEQY
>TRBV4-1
ASSQEPGQGGNTIY
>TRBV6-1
ASSLIASGTYEQY
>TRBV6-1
ASSTQSGANVLT
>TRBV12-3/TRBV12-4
ASSPDSYSNQPQH
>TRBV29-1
SVAAQEAEKLF
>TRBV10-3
AIRVGTSTDTQY
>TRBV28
ASSRGGVSYEQY
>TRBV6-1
ASSEKGGYEQF
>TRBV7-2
ASSFRGPGNTIY
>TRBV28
ASTPQAGGANVLT
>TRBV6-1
ASMQTSWSSYNEQF
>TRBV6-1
ASREGTGGPFSYGYT
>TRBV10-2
ASRTGETHYGYT
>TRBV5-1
ASSGKRLLELAGYNEQF
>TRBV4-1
ASSQDPGNTEAF
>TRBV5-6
ASSRAGGSNEQF
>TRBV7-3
ASSFRQGDGYT
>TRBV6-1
ASSSGTGYQPQH
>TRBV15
ATSTTRGSSTDTQY
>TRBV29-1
SVRRDRGGYT
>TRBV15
ATSRETGGPNTEAF
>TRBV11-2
ASSFFLIAGANVLT
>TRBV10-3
AIGWGRYRGGSSYEQY
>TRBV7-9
ASSFLEFSYEQY
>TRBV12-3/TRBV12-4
ASSSSGSHIQY
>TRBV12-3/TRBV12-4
ASSLFGSYEQY
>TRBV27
ASSFILLAPDTDRDEQF
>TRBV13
ASSFGGDLSNQPQH
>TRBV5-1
ASSFFVGAGADTQY
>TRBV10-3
ASSASSGRWGTSTDTQY
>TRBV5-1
ASRHGTGTSYEQY
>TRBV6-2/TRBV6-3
ASSYSMKLGGRSYEQY
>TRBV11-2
VSTRTRGITDTQY
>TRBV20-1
SARFPGGAYGYT
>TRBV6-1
ASSWTSRETQY
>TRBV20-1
SACRDIKAKNIQY
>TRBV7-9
ASSLGQISYNEQF
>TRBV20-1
SARDHRTLPRGNSEKLF
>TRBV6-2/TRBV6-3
ASSYRTSGIPPRWYEQY
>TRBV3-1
ASSLGFDEQY
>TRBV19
ASSAQQGSEAF
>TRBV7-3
ASSINSGEETQY
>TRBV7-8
ASSLQGNSPLH
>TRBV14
ASSGLRAPNTGELF
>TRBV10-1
ASSDSSGFSYEQY
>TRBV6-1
ASRTTGGGETQY
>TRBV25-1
ASSAPGGGETQY
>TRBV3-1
ASSHYRDYYGYT